These 32 T cell receptor beta chains were all obtained from the same sample, sequenced in a study of blood T cell repertoires in COVID-19. Method: immunoSEQ multiplex PCR; TCRdb's copy keeps in-frame clones and lacks some. The table shows fewer than 250,000 clones, with about four fifths occurring only once. What was sequenced was peripheral blood. Source of these receptors: a woman in her 70s with acute or convalescent COVID-19.

The genes are TRBV5-4 and TRBJ1-2; TRBD1 matches at 7 bases. Germline CDR1 SGHNT, CDR2 YYREEE (reference sequence). This CDR3 spans 16 amino acids. The V segment lost 4 bases and the J segment 4 bases; nucleotides outside the gene matches: 13. DNA for the CDR3: TGTGCCAGCAGCACAGGACAGGAACAGCTAAGCTATGGCTACACCTTC. Translating gives CASSTGQEQLSYGYTF.

This rearrangement joins TRBV29-1 to TRBJ1-2, with unresolved D. Germline V gene lookup returns CDR1 SQVTM and CDR2 ANQGSEA. Trimming removed 0 bases from V and 3 bases from J, with 8 bases in between. This CDR3 contains 13 residues. This CDR3 is CSVEDAGDYGYTF. The CDR3 nucleotides read TGCAGCGTTGAAGACGCCGGGGACTATGGCTACACCTTC. The full variable domain, with the rest looked up from reference TRBV29-1 and TRBJ1-2, is SAVISQKPSRDICQRGTSLTIQCQVDSQVTMMFWYRQQPGQSLTLIATANQGSEATYESGFVIDKFPISRPNLTFSTLTVSNMSPEDSSIYLCSVEDAGDYGYTFGSGTRLTVV.

This clone was detected only once. V is TRBV6-5 and J is TRBJ2-5, with TRBD1 as a possible D gene (6 bases). The CDR3 consists of 15 residues. Trimming stripped 0 bases from V and 4 bases from J, with 12 bases between. Germline V lookup: CDR1 MNHEY, CDR2 SVGAGI. CDR3 protein: CASSYSPGAGETQYF. CDR3 DNA: TGTGCCAGCAGTTACTCCCCAGGGGCCGGAGAGACCCAGTACTTC.

Regarding this clone: Possible read error: a much larger clone is one base away. The chain couples TRBV14 to TRBJ2-7; no firm D call. CDR1 is SGHDN, CDR2 FVKESK, per germline. CDR3 length equals 11 residues. Trimming shortened V by 5 bases and J by 3 bases, and 5 bases separated the two germline ends. CDR3 sequence reads: CASSKHYEQYF. The CDR3 DNA reads TGTGCCAGCAGCAAACACTACGAGCAGTACTTC.

The chain carries TRBV7-8 and TRBJ2-5; 10 positions match TRBD2. The CDR3 has 15 amino acids. In germline, CDR1 is SGHVS, CDR2 FQNEAQ. Trimming took 2 bases from V and 4 from J; bases not matched to a gene: 4. The CDR3 is CASSLRAGGSETQYF. CDR3 nucleotide sequence: TGTGCCAGCAGCTTAAGAGCGGGGGGGTCAGAGACCCAGTACTTC.

The sample holds one count of this clone. The chain combines TRBV11-2 with TRBJ2-7; TRBD2 aligns across 8 bases. The ends lost 5 bases at V and 0 bases at J; junction bases unmatched: 6. The CDR3 has 15 amino acids. Germline assignment: CDR1 SGHAT and CDR2 FQNNGV. The CDR3 coding sequence is TGTGCCAGCAGCCCAGCGGGGGTCAGCTCCTACGAGCAGTACTTC. Protein sequence: CASSPAGVSSYEQYF.

The chain joins TRBV10-2 to TRBJ1-1; 9 bases line up with TRBD1. In germline, CDR1 is WSHSY, CDR2 SAAADI. With 4 bases clipped from V and 8 bases from J, the junction kept 2 bases outside the gene matches. The CDR3 totals 12 residues. DNA of the CDR3: TGCGCCAGCAGTGCGGGACAGGGAGAAGCTTTCTTT. Encoded protein: CASSAGQGEAFF.

This chain links TRBV3-1 (or the pseudogene TRBV3-2) with TRBJ2-2; 8 nucleotides align to TRBD1. Germline V gives CDR1 LGHDT, CDR2 YNNKEL (reference sequence). There are 16 residues in the CDR3. V dropped 1 base and J dropped 5; count of bases not matched to a gene: 6. The CDR3 DNA sequence: TGTGCCAGCAGCCAAGGTTCCAGGGGGCGGACCGGGGAGCTGTTTTTT. Protein product: CASSQGSRGRTGELFF.

The chain uses TRBV2 and TRBJ1-2; perhaps TRBD1 as D (6 bases). Trimming pared 4 bases from V and 0 bases from J, leaving 6 bases between. This CDR3 region has 13 residues. Germline CDR1 reads SNHLY; CDR2 reads FYNNEI. DNA for the CDR3: TGTGCCAGCAGTGGGACAGCTAACTATGGCTACACCTTC. This codes for CASSGTANYGYTF.

Only a few counts were recorded for this clone. This chain links TRBV10-3 with TRBJ1-1; tentatively, D is TRBD1 (6 bases). Between the trimmed V and J ends, which lost 5 bases and 1 base, there was a span of 11 bases. Germline V gene sequence: CDR1 ENHRY, CDR2 SYGVKD. The length of the CDR3 is 14 residues. CDR3 nucleotides: TGTGCCATCAGTTCGGACAGCCAGAACACTGAAGCTTTCTTT. This encodes CAISSDSQNTEAFF.

This chain connects TRBV6-6 to TRBJ1-5; 11 bases are shared with TRBD1. V was clipped by 2 bases and J by 8 bases; unmatched bases: 2. The V gene's germline CDR1 is MNHNY and CDR2 SVGAGI (reference sequence). The CDR3 totals 14 residues. The CDR3 sequence is CASSYGQGAEPQHF. The CDR3 bases are TGTGCCAGCAGTTACGGACAGGGGGCCGAGCCCCAGCATTTT.

The chain is built from TRBV19 and TRBJ2-7; no firm D call. V was pared by 4 bases and J by 3 bases, with 10 bases between. The CDR3 has 13 amino acids. In germline, CDR1 is LNHDA, CDR2 SQIVND (reference sequence). The CDR3 nucleotides read TGTGCCAGTAGTACGACACCTTTCTACGAGCAGTACTTC. Encoded protein: CASSTTPFYEQYF.

The rearrangement joins TRBV4-2 to TRBJ1-1, with a possible D match to TRBD1 (6 bases). CDR3 length equals 16 residues. Germline V gives CDR1 LGHNA, CDR2 YNFKEQ. Trimming stripped 0 bases from V and 4 bases from J, with 15 bases between. The CDR3 DNA follows: TGTGCCAGCAGCCAAGACCCGGGGGGCGTGGGCACTGAAGCTTTCTTT. Its protein product is CASSQDPGGVGTEAFF.

J is TRBJ2-7 and V is TRBV7-2; a possible D gene is TRBD1 (5 bases). Germline loops: CDR1 SGHTA, CDR2 FQGNSA. Trimming took 3 bases from V and 5 from J, leaving 17 bases between them. The CDR3 is 15 amino acids. The CDR3 reads CASSLGQVLKDEQYF. CDR3 DNA: TGTGCCAGCAGCTTGGGGCAGGTCCTGAAGGACGAGCAGTACTTC.

The gene calls are TRBV3-1 (or the pseudogene TRBV3-2) and TRBJ2-7; 9 bases map to TRBD1. The CDR3 consists of 15 residues. J was trimmed by 1 base and V by 6 bases; bases with no gene match: 7. Germline V gene sequence: CDR1 LGHDT, CDR2 YNNKEL (reference sequence). CDR3 DNA: TGTGCCAGCAGTGCGGGACAGGGTGGATCCTACGAGCAGTACTTC. Translating it yields CASSAGQGGSYEQYF.

The chain joins TRBV28 to TRBJ1-1; unclear D gene. The CDR3 spans 12 residues. The germline V and J ends were trimmed by 2 bases and 10 bases, with 11 bases remaining between them. Germline lookup yields CDR1 MDHEN and CDR2 SYDVKM. This chain's CDR3 is CASSLKRVRAFF. The CDR3 DNA reads TGTGCCAGCAGTTTAAAGAGGGTTCGAGCTTTCTTT.

In its sample, this clone was seen once. The rearrangement links TRBV11-2 to TRBJ1-1; D is uncertain. The CDR3 spans 14 residues. Germline loops: CDR1 SGHAT, CDR2 FQNNGV. Trimming cost V 3 bases and J 1 base, with 9 bases left between them. The CDR3: CASSFSGRNTEAFF. CDR3 in DNA: TGTGCCAGCAGCTTTTCGGGGAGGAACACTGAAGCTTTCTTT.

This sequence joins TRBV5-6 and TRBJ1-1; 10 positions match TRBD1. In germline, CDR1 is SGHDT, CDR2 YYEEEE. There are 15 residues in the CDR3. V was pared by 4 bases and J by 7 bases, with 10 bases of the junction left unmatched. For the CDR3, the DNA is TGTGCCAGCAGCGGAGCTGGGACAGGGGTGGATGAAGCTTTCTTT. It specifies CASSGAGTGVDEAFF.

This clone was detected once. This sequence joins TRBV3-1 (or the pseudogene TRBV3-2) and TRBJ1-1, with a possible D match to TRBD1 (6 bases). Trimming cost V 3 bases and J 1 base, with 15 bases left between them. Per the germline V gene, CDR1 is LGHDT and CDR2 is YNNKEL (reference sequence). The CDR3 length is 16 residues. CDR3 nucleotide sequence: TGTGCCAGCAGCCAGGGGGGGGGCACCAGGAACACTGAAGCTTTCTTT. This sequence encodes CASSQGGGTRNTEAFF.

Details on this clone: Other DNA sequences in the same sample also yield this CDR3. This sequence joins TRBV3-1 (or the pseudogene TRBV3-2) and TRBJ2-1, with D possibly matching TRBD2 (6 bases). Germline V gives CDR1 LGHDT, CDR2 YNNKEL (reference sequence). The CDR3 is 13 amino acids. V lost 4 bases and J lost 3, with 7 bases in between. The CDR3 is CASSPRDYNEQFF. In DNA, the CDR3 is TGTGCCAGCAGCCCGCGGGACTACAATGAGCAGTTCTTC.

CDR3 coding DNA: TGTGCCACCAGTGATTTAGGGGTTGTGGGCACAGATACGCAGTATTTT. Its protein is CATSDLGVVGTDTQYF. This chain joins TRBV24-1 and TRBJ2-3, with D tentatively TRBD1 (5 bases). This CDR3 has 16 residues. The V gene's germline CDR1 is KGHDR and CDR2 SFDVKD. V dropped 1 base and J dropped 1 base, with 11 bases sitting between them.

V and J are TRBV5-5 and TRBJ1-2; D gene unclear. The CDR3 loop spans 14 amino acids. Germline CDR1 is SGHKS and CDR2 is YYEKEE (reference sequence). V lost 7 bases to trimming and J lost 2 bases, with 15 bases between them. The CDR3 spells CASFKQVPNYGYTF. The CDR3 DNA sequence: TGTGCCAGCTTCAAACAAGTGCCAAACTATGGCTACACCTTC.

This sequence joins TRBV5-1 and TRBJ2-1, with 12 bases aligning to TRBD2. CDR3 length: 15 residues. Germline loops: CDR1 SGHRS, CDR2 YFSETQ. V lost 2 bases to trimming and J lost 9 bases; unmatched junction nucleotides: 6. Written as DNA, the CDR3 is TGCGCCAGCAGCTTTCCTAGCGGGGGGGCGACTGAGCAGTTCTTC. Its translation is CASSFPSGGATEQFF.

The gene calls are TRBV4-1 and TRBJ1-2; 10 nucleotides match TRBD1. Germline CDR1 and CDR2: MGHRA and YSYEKL. With V trimmed by 4 bases and J by 3 bases, 5 bases remained unmatched. The CDR3 is 15 amino acids. CDR3 region: CASSPQTGGDYGYTF. CDR3 bases: TGCGCCAGCAGCCCGCAGACAGGGGGCGACTATGGCTACACCTTC.

The V and J genes are TRBV11-2 and TRBJ2-7; D ambiguous. V was clipped by 1 base and J by 2 bases, with 9 bases between them. This CDR3 spans 14 amino acids. Germline-derived CDR1 and CDR2 are SGHAT and FQNNGV. CDR3 nucleotides: TGTGCCAGCAGCTTAGTCCCGGGTGCCTACGAGCAGTACTTC. Translation: CASSLVPGAYEQYF.

The V and J genes are TRBV11-2 and TRBJ2-3; no firm D call. V lost 5 bases to trimming and J lost 5 bases, with 8 bases between them. CDR1 and CDR2 from the germline V gene are SGHAT and FQNNGV. The CDR3 has 12 amino acids. CDR3 nucleotide sequence: TGTGCCAGCAGCCCTTCCCTAGATACGCAGTATTTT. Translated: CASSPSLDTQYF. Drawing the rest from reference TRBV11-2 and TRBJ2-3, the complete variable domain is EAGVAQSPRYKIIEKRQSVAFWCNPISGHATLYWYQQILGQGPKLLIQFQNNGVVDDSQLPKDRFSAERLKGVDSTLKIQPAKLEDSAVYLCASSPSLDTQYFGPGTRLTVL.

V usage is TRBV10-1 and J usage is TRBJ1-1, with TRBD1 matching 8 bases. The CDR3 covers 17 residues. V shed 0 bases, J shed 1 base, and the junction held 7 bases outside the gene matches. Germline loops: CDR1 WNHNN, CDR2 SYGVQD (reference sequence). This chain's CDR3 is CASSESGGQGANTEAFF. CDR3 in DNA: TGCGCCAGCAGTGAGTCCGGCGGACAGGGTGCGAACACTGAAGCTTTCTTT.

The chain is built from TRBV7-2 and TRBJ1-1; no clear D gene. In germline, CDR1 is SGHTA, CDR2 FQGNSA. V was trimmed by 5 bases and J by 3 bases, leaving 16 bases between them. The length of the CDR3 is 15 residues. CDR3 nucleotide sequence: TGTGCCAGCAGCCCCCTTGCGGCTGGGTACACTGAAGCTTTCTTT. Its translation is CASSPLAAGYTEAFF.

This clone was seen a single time. The sample carries other DNA sequences with the same CDR3. The V gene is TRBV18, the J gene TRBJ1-1, with D perhaps matching TRBD1 (6 bases). Trimming removed 4 bases from V and 0 bases from J, with 9 bases in between. CDR1 is KGHSH, CDR2 LQKENI, per germline. The CDR3 consists of 14 residues. DNA of the CDR3: TGTGCCAGCTCACAACAGGGCTTGAACACTGAAGCTTTCTTT. This sequence encodes CASSQQGLNTEAFF.

This chain connects TRBV4-3 to TRBJ1-6; D perhaps matches TRBD1 (5 bases). CDR3 length: 15 residues. Germline CDR1 is LGHNA and CDR2 is YSLEER. The ends were cut back, 5 bases at V and 8 bases at J, with 16 bases in the middle. CDR3 protein: CASSATGGLYSPLHF. The CDR3 DNA is TGCGCCAGCAGCGCTACCGGGGGACTGTATTCACCCCTCCACTTT.

This CDR3 is CASSQGGNFRDREGETEAFF. The CDR3 coding sequence is TGTGCCAGCAGCCAAGGAGGGAACTTCCGGGACAGGGAAGGTGAAACTGAAGCTTTCTTT. The rearrangement links TRBV4-2 to TRBJ1-1; 9 bases match TRBD1. Germline V gene sequence: CDR1 LGHNA, CDR2 YNFKEQ. CDR3 length: 20 amino acids. The V and J ends lost 1 base and 5 bases, in that order; junction bases with no gene match: 20.

The CDR3: CASSQEGVAGGSSYEQYF. CDR3 DNA: TGTGCCAGCAGCCAAGAAGGGGTAGCGGGGGGCAGCTCCTACGAGCAGTACTTC. V is TRBV4-2 and J is TRBJ2-7, with 10 bases that match TRBD2. V lost 0 bases to trimming and J lost 0 bases; unmatched junction nucleotides: 8. Germline loops: CDR1 LGHNA, CDR2 YNFKEQ. The CDR3 loop spans 18 amino acids.